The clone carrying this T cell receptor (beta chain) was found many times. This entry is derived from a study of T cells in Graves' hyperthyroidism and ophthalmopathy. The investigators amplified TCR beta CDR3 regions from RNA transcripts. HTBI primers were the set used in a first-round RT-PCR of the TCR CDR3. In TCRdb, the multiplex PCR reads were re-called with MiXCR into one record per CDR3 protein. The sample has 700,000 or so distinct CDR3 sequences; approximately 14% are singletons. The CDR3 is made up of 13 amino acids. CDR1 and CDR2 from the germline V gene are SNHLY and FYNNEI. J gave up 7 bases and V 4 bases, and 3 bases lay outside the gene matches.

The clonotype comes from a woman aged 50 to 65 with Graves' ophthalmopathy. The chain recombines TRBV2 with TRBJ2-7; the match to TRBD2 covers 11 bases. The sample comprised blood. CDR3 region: CASSASGRYEQYF. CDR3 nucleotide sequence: TGTGCCAGCAGTGCTAGCGGGAGGTATGAGCAGTACTTC. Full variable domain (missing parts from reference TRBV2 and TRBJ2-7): EPEVTQTPSHQVTQMGQEVILRCVPISNHLYFYWYRQILGQKVEFLVSFYNNEISEKSEIFDDQFSVERPDGSNFTLKIRSTKLEDSAMYFCASSASGRYEQYFGPGTRLTVT.